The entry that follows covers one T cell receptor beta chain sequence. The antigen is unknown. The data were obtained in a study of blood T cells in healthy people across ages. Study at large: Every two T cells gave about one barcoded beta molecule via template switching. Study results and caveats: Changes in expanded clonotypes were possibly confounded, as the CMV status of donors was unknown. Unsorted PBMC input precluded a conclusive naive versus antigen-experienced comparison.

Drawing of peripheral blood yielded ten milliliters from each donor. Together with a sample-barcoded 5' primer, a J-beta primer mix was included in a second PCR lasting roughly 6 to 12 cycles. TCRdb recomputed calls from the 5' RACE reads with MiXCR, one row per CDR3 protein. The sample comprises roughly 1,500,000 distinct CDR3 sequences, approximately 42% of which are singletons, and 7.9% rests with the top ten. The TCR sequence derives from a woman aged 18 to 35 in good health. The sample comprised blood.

CDR3 residues: CASSMTGSHEQYF. In DNA, the CDR3 is TGTGCCAGCAGTATGACAGGGTCCCACGAGCAGTACTTC. The chain employs TRBV6-1 and TRBJ2-7, with 7 bases that match TRBD1. Germline CDR1 and CDR2: MNHNS and SASEGT. J was trimmed by 5 bases and V by 5 bases; bases with no gene match: 6. This CDR3 spans 13 amino acids.